Shown below are 10 T cell receptor beta chains from a single sample sequenced in a study of T cell responses to AZD1222 COVID-19 vaccine (dated by TCRdb to about 2021). The intended sense of this specimen's time point label: about 28 days (+/-7) after the second vaccine dose. The library was prepared using the immunoSEQ multiplex PCR assay. TCRdb obtained this table from immuneACCESS and retained in-frame rearrangements with V and J assigned. These tables miss some clones; where compared with another copy, unresolved V genes account for less than half of the shortfall, and the remainder is unexplained. The sample table shows 190,000 or so clones, and roughly nine tenths are seen once. The top ten constitute roughly 3.5% of the sample. Specimen: peripheral blood, collected 28 days after the second AZD1222 dose. Source of these receptors: an adult who received the AZD1222 COVID-19 vaccine.

V and J are TRBV6-5 and TRBJ1-1; possibly TRBD1 for D (5 bases). CDR1 is MNHEY, CDR2 SVGAGI, per germline. V was trimmed by 0 bases and J by 0 bases, leaving 8 bases between them. The length of the CDR3 is 15 residues. The DNA for the CDR3 is TGTGCCAGCAGTTACTCGACAGCCATGAACACTGAAGCTTTCTTT. It translates to CASSYSTAMNTEAFF.

This clone was seen only once. In nucleotides, the CDR3 is TGTGCCAGCAGCTTAGGGGGACTTATGGAGCTGTTTTTT. It encodes CASSLGGLMELFF. The chain carries TRBV11-2 and TRBJ2-2, with D perhaps TRBD2 (6 bases). This CDR3 comprises 13 residues. CDR1 and CDR2 (germline): SGHAT, FQNNGV. Trimming left V 1 base short and J 10 bases short, with 10 bases between.

This clone was seen only once. V is TRBV28 and J is TRBJ1-1; 8 nucleotides line up with TRBD1. The CDR3 runs to 14 residues. V dropped 5 bases and J dropped 6; count of bases not matched to a gene: 8. From germline, CDR1 is MDHEN and CDR2 SYDVKM. The chain's CDR3 is CASSTRQGSSEAFF. The CDR3 DNA follows: TGTGCCAGCAGTACGCGACAGGGGTCGTCTGAAGCTTTCTTT.

The chain couples TRBV2 to TRBJ1-2, with a possible D match to TRBD1 (6 bases). V was trimmed by 7 bases and J by 3 bases, leaving 18 bases between them. CDR1 is SNHLY, CDR2 FYNNEI, per germline. This CDR3 is built from 15 residues. CDR3 in amino acids: CASIPSRGIHYGYTF. As DNA, the CDR3 is TGTGCCAGCATTCCATCCAGGGGAATCCACTATGGCTACACCTTC.

The chain uses TRBV7-2 and TRBJ2-1; D perhaps matches TRBD2 (6 bases). Trimming took off 8 bases at V and 0 bases at J, with 14 bases between the two ends. The germline V gene has CDR1 SGHTA and CDR2 FQGNSA. The length of the CDR3 is 15 residues. The DNA for the CDR3 is TGTGCCAGCTCCCTAGCGTCAAGCTCCTACAATGAGCAGTTCTTC. Translating it yields CASSLASSSYNEQFF.

The chain links TRBV28 to TRBJ1-6; D gene unclear. The CDR3 is 14 amino acids. Germline CDR1 and CDR2: MDHEN and SYDVKM. Between the trimmed V and J ends, which lost 6 bases and 5 bases, there was a span of 11 bases. CDR3 DNA: TGTGCCAGCAGGAATAGACGGAATAATTCACCCCTCCACTTT. This gives the protein CASRNRRNNSPLHF.

This clone occurred once. The V and J genes are TRBV5-6 and TRBJ1-4; D is unclear. CDR1 and CDR2 (germline): SGHDT, YYEEEE. Deletions cut 1 base from V and 4 bases from J, with 5 bases between. The CDR3 length is 13 residues. In DNA form, the CDR3 reads TGTGCCAGCAGCTTGCTTAATAATGAAAAACTGTTTTTT. This gives the protein CASSLLNNEKLFF.

The CDR3, as DNA: TGTGCCAGCAGCCAGGGACTCTACGAGCAGTACTTC. This translates into CASSQGLYEQYF. The chain combines TRBV5-4 with TRBJ2-7; tentatively, D is TRBD2 (6 bases). Trimming cost V 4 bases and J 3 bases, with 8 bases left between them. Per the germline V gene, CDR1 is SGHNT and CDR2 is YYREEE (reference sequence). The CDR3 loop spans 12 amino acids.

This chain connects TRBV2 to TRBJ2-2, with 9 bases fitting TRBD2. Germline CDR1 SNHLY, CDR2 FYNNEI. Trimming cost V 5 bases and J 3 bases; bases outside gene matches: 1. There are 14 residues in the CDR3. For the CDR3, the DNA is TGTGCCAGCAGTCTAGCGGGGTACACCGGGGAGCTGTTTTTT. Translation gives CASSLAGYTGELFF.

The genes are TRBV29-1 and TRBJ2-7, with D unresolved. Trimming cost V 2 bases and J 2 bases, with 10 bases left between them. The CDR3 sequence is 13 residues long. CDR1 and CDR2 from the germline V gene are SQVTM and ANQGSEA. In nucleotides, the CDR3 is TGCAGCGTTGAATTACCGCCTGCCTACGAGCAGTACTTC. Amino acid sequence: CSVELPPAYEQYF.